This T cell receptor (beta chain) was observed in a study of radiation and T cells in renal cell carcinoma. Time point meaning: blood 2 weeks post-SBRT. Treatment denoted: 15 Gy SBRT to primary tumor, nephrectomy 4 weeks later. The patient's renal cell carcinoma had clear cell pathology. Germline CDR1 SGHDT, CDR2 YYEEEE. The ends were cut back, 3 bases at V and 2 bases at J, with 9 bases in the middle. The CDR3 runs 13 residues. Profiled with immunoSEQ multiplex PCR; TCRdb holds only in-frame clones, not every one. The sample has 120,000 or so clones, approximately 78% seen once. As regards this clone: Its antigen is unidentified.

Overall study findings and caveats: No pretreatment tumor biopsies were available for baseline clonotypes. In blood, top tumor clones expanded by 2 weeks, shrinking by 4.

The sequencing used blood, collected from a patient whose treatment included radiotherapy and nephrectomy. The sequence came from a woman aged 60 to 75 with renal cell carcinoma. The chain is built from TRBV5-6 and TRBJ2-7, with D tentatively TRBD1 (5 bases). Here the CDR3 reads CASSWQGPYEQYF. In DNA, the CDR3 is TGTGCCAGCAGCTGGCAGGGCCCCTACGAGCAGTACTTC.